A single sample is the source of the 6 T cell receptor beta chains below, sequenced in a study of a mutant IDH1 vaccine in newly diagnosed glioma. Time point indicated: week 47, end of study. Doses comprised 300 ug of mutant IDH1 20-mer peptide each, plus topical imiquimod. Sequenced by immunoSEQ multiplex PCR; TCRdb stores in-frame clones only, minus some. The sample lists about 94,000 clones; just under 90% were seen once. Their antigen targets remain unknown. Sequenced here: PBMCs, sampled from a glioma patient whose treatment included an IDH1 peptide vaccine. These TCRs come from a woman aged 45-60 years with glioma.

The chain joins TRBV2 to TRBJ2-3; D unclear. In germline, CDR1 is SNHLY, CDR2 FYNNEI. The CDR3 is made up of 14 amino acids. Trimming left V 8 bases short and J 2 bases short, with 14 bases between. The CDR3, as DNA: TGTGCCAGCTCCTTCTCGCGGACCACAGATACGCAGTATTTT. Its translation is CASSFSRTTDTQYF. The variable domain in full, with the rest retrieved from reference TRBV2 and TRBJ2-3, is EPEVTQTPSHQVTQMGQEVILRCVPISNHLYFYWYRQILGQKVEFLVSFYNNEISEKSEIFDDQFSVERPDGSNFTLKIRSTKLEDSAMYFCASSFSRTTDTQYFGPGTRLTVL.

The V call is TRBV20-1, the J call TRBJ2-3, with a possible D match to TRBD2 (5 bases). The CDR3 runs to 11 residues. Trimming pared 6 bases from V and 10 bases from J, leaving 14 bases between. Per the germline V gene, CDR1 is DFQATT and CDR2 is SNEGSKA (reference sequence). The CDR3 bases are TGCAGTGCACCTAGCCCCACGGCGCAGTATTTT. It codes for CSAPSPTAQYF.

The chain links TRBV6-5 to TRBJ2-2; 8 bases are shared with TRBD1. The CDR3 has 14 amino acids. The germline V gene has CDR1 MNHEY and CDR2 SVGAGI. The trim removed 10 bases at V and 5 bases at J, leaving 9 bases unmatched. The CDR3 region is CATAIQGATGELFF. CDR3 nucleotides: TGTGCCACGGCGATTCAGGGGGCAACCGGGGAGCTGTTTTTT.

The gene calls are TRBV2 and TRBJ2-5, with 8 bases matching TRBD2. CDR1 is SNHLY, CDR2 FYNNEI, per germline. V lost 7 bases, J lost 9 bases, and 7 bases stayed unmatched. The CDR3 has 12 residues. CDR3: CASTPTGGAQYF. CDR3 bases: TGTGCCAGCACCCCCACGGGGGGGGCCCAGTACTTC.

Details on this clone: At one end, the junction sequence differs from germline, possibly due to a read error. The chain combines TRBV5-1 with TRBJ2-1, with 7 bases that match TRBD1. The CDR3 is made up of 14 amino acids. CDR1 is SGHRS, CDR2 YFSETQ, per germline. Here the CDR3 DNA reads TGCGCCAGCAGTTTGGGACAGATTTACAATGAGCAGTTCTTC. Translating it yields CASSLGQIYNEQFF.

V is TRBV19 and J is TRBJ1-5; D is possibly TRBD1 (6 bases). Trimming took off 5 bases at V and 4 bases at J, with 12 bases between the two ends. Germline values: CDR1 LNHDA, CDR2 SQIVND (reference sequence). CDR3 length: 14 residues. CDR3 region: CASSGQGLNQPQHF. The CDR3 nucleotides are TGTGCCAGTAGTGGGCAGGGGCTAAATCAGCCCCAGCATTTT.